This TCR beta chain was identified in a study of T-cell memory formation after mild COVID-19. This CDR3 comprises 13 residues. Germline CDR1 is DFQATT and CDR2 is SNEGSKA (reference sequence). Trimming cost V 3 bases and J 13 bases; bases outside gene matches: 9. Worth noting for this clonotype: Its antigen is unidentified.

5'RACE, which relied on constant-segment primers, yielded TCR alpha and TCR beta cDNA libraries carrying sample barcodes and UMIs. Each CDR3 protein gets one entry after TCRdb re-called the 5' RACE reads with MiXCR. The sample carries around 220,000 distinct CDR3 sequences, 15% to 20% recorded once. Study outcomes and limitations: CD4+ contracting clones lay mainly in CM and EM, CD8+ ones in EMRA. The authors did not confirm SARS-CoV-2 specificity of second-wave clones peaking day 37. Detection of some responders pre-infection suggested pre-existing cross-reactive memory T cells participated.

The receptor was isolated from a man younger than 35 who had mild COVID-19 (a few samples of this study predate the infection). Cell type and time point are not known. Specimen: PBMCs or a T cell subset sorted from them (not recorded which). The chain has TRBV20-1 and TRBJ1-4; TRBD1 aligns across 9 bases. The CDR3 here is CSARFTSGQGLFF. DNA for the CDR3: TGCAGTGCTAGGTTTACGTCGGGACAGGGACTGTTTTTT.